This is a list of T cell receptor beta chains from one sample in a study of blood T cell repertoires in COVID-19. The protocol was immunoSEQ multiplex PCR, while the TCRdb copy is restricted to in-frame clones and leaves out a portion. The sample has around 56,000 clones, 80% seen once. Sequencing was performed on peripheral blood. Receptors were obtained from a man between 60 and 70 years old with acute or convalescent COVID-19. Each CDR3 is given with its conserved first and last residue. The D gene is left open where the match is weak. Clone size is given for some rows only: seen once, a few or many times, or a class if the clone is expanded.

once	TRBD2	TRBJ2-7	TRBV7-7	TGTGCTAGCAGCCCCGGGCTAGCGGGGGGTGAGCAGTACTTC	CASSPGLAGGEQYF
NA	NA	TRBJ1-4	TRBV7-2	TGTGCCAGCAGCTTAGCTCGGGGTTTTGGTAATGAAAAACTGTTTTTT	CASSLARGFGNEKLFF
NA	TRBD1	TRBJ1-2	TRBV6-5	TGTGCCAGCAGCAATACAGGGGTTAGAGGCTACACCTTC	CASSNTGVRGYTF
NA	TRBD1	TRBJ1-6	TRBV10-3	TGTGCCATCACCCCAGACAGGGGGCCTAATTCACCCCTCCACTTT	CAITPDRGPNSPLHF
few	NA	TRBJ2-7	TRBV6-6	TGTGCCAGCAGCGCAGGGGGGTCTTCTTACTACGAGCAGTACTTC	CASSAGGSSYYEQYF
NA	NA	TRBJ1-1	TRBV15	TGTGCCACCAGCAGGGGGGGTTCGTCCTTTGAAGCTTTCTTT	CATSRGGSSFEAFF
NA	NA	TRBJ2-3	TRBV4-1	TGCGCCAGCAGCCAAGTAGGGCACTCCGCCGGGGGGCCAGGAGATACGCAGTATTTT	CASSQVGHSAGGPGDTQYF
NA	NA	TRBJ2-3	TRBV7-6	TGTGCCAGCAGCGGACAGAGTTCCAGAAGCACAGATACGCAGTATTTT	CASSGQSSRSTDTQYF
NA	NA	TRBJ2-1	TRBV13	TGTGCCAGCAGCTTGATCAGCAATGAGCAGTTCTTC	CASSLISNEQFF
NA	NA	TRBJ1-1	TRBV2	TGTGCCAGCAGTGTGATAGGGGGGAACACTGAAGCTTTCTTT	CASSVIGGNTEAFF
NA	NA	TRBJ2-7	TRBV2	TGTGCCAGCAGCCCCCAGGGAAGTCTGACCTACGAGCAGTACTTC	CASSPQGSLTYEQYF
NA	NA	TRBJ2-3	TRBV27	TGTGCCAGCAGTTTATCGGGGAGCCTTAGCACAGATACGCAGTATTTT	CASSLSGSLSTDTQYF
NA	TRBD1	TRBJ1-2	TRBV6-1	TGTGCCAGCAGTGAAGCGCAGGGGGACTATGGCTACACCTTC	CASSEAQGDYGYTF
NA	NA	TRBJ1-2	TRBV27	TGTGCCACCTACCGGGGGGCGTCGTATGGCTACACCTTC	CATYRGASYGYTF
NA	NA	TRBJ2-7	TRBV27	TGTGCCAGCAGTTTACGCGGCGACGAATACGAGCAGTACTTC	CASSLRGDEYEQYF
NA	TRBD2	TRBJ2-6	TRBV27	TGTGCCAGCAGTTCTCGGGGGGGGCGAGCTGGGGCCAACGTCCTGACTTTC	CASSSRGGRAGANVLTF
NA	NA	TRBJ1-6	TRBV11-3	TGTGCCAGCAGCTTAGATGATCAGTCCCCCTATAATTCACCCCTCCACTTT	CASSLDDQSPYNSPLHF
once	NA	TRBJ1-6	TRBV19	TGTGCCAGTAAGTCGAGGCCAGAGAATTCACCCCTCCACTTT	CASKSRPENSPLHF
NA	NA	TRBJ1-2	TRBV24-1	TGTGCCACCAGTGATTTGGGACATTCCTATGGCTACACCTTC	CATSDLGHSYGYTF
NA	TRBD1	TRBJ2-7	TRBV2	TGTGCCAGCAGTTCACCGGGACAGGGGGCCATCGAGCAGTACTTC	CASSSPGQGAIEQYF
NA	TRBD2	TRBJ2-3	TRBV9	TGTGCCAGCAGCGTAAACGGGGGGACCACAGATACGCAGTATTTT	CASSVNGGTTDTQYF
NA	NA	TRBJ1-1	TRBV12-3/TRBV12-4	TGTGCCAGCAGTGGCGGGAACACTGAAGCTTTCTTT	CASSGGNTEAFF
few	TRBD2	TRBJ2-7	TRBV10-1	TGCGCCAGCAGTACTGGACTAGCGGGGGCCTACGAGCAGTACTTC	CASSTGLAGAYEQYF
NA	TRBD1	TRBJ2-7	TRBV10-1	TGCGCCAGCAGTGAGTCGTGGACAGGCTACCAGCAGTACTTC	CASSESWTGYQQYF
NA	TRBD1	TRBJ2-5	TRBV7-6	TGTGCCAGCAGCTACGGACAGGGAAGAGAGACCCAGTACTTC	CASSYGQGRETQYF
NA	TRBD2	TRBJ2-7	TRBV7-2	TGTGCCAGCAGGGGACTAGCGGGGAACCCCGAGCAGTACTTC	CASRGLAGNPEQYF